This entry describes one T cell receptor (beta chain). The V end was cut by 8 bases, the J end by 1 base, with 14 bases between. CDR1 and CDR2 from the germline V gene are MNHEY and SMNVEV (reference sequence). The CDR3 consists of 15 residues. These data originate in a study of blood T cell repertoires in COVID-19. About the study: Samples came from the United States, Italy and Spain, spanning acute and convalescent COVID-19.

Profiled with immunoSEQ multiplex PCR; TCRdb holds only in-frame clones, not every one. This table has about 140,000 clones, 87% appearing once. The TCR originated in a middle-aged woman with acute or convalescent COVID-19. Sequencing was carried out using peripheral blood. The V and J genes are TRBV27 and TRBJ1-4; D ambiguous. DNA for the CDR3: TGTGCCAGCCCCTCACCGGTCCGAACTAATGAAAAACTGTTTTTT. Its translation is CASPSPVRTNEKLFF. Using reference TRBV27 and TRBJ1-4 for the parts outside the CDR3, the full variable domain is EAQVTQNPRYLITVTGKKLTVTCSQNMNHEYMSWYRQDPGLGLRQIYYSMNVEVTDKGDVPEGYKVSRKEKRNFPLILESPSPNQTSLYFCASPSPVRTNEKLFFGSGTQLSVL.